The 19 T cell receptor beta chains below come from one sample, sequenced in a study of T cell responses to AZD1222 COVID-19 vaccine. The table came from immunoSEQ multiplex PCR; TCRdb's copy has only in-frame clones and leaves some out. The data contain roughly 120,000 clones, around 90% of them singletons. Here the sequenced sample was peripheral blood, taken on day 0 of AZD1222 vaccination. The source is an adult in good health.

This chain joins TRBV2 and TRBJ2-7; possible D gene TRBD2, 5 bases. This CDR3 comprises 14 residues. V lost 0 bases to trimming and J lost 2 bases, with 8 bases between them. Germline V CDR1 and CDR2: SNHLY, FYNNEI. In DNA form, the CDR3 reads TGTGCCAGCAGTGAAGCTAGCGTGGCCTACGAGCAGTACTTC. It translates to CASSEASVAYEQYF.

The rearrangement links TRBV19 to TRBJ1-5; possibly TRBD1 for D (6 bases). Germline V gives CDR1 LNHDA, CDR2 SQIVND (reference sequence). The CDR3 extends over 14 amino acids. V gave up 6 bases and J gave up 6 bases, with 15 bases separating them. CDR3 residues: CASSLGGGGQPQHF. As DNA, the CDR3 is TGTGCCAGTAGCCTGGGGGGAGGGGGTCAGCCCCAGCATTTT.

V usage is TRBV15 and J usage is TRBJ1-3; D might be TRBD1 (5 bases). The CDR3 has 14 amino acids. CDR1 LNHNV and CDR2 YYDKDF come from the germline V gene (reference sequence). Deletions cut 5 bases from V and 8 bases from J, with 16 bases between. The CDR3 spells CATSGTGPIDTIYF. In DNA, the CDR3 is TGTGCCACCAGCGGAACAGGACCTATAGACACCATATATTTT.

The chain carries TRBV5-1 and TRBJ1-1, with 7 bases lining up with TRBD1. This CDR3 comprises 20 residues. Germline values: CDR1 SGHRS, CDR2 YFSETQ. J was trimmed by 5 bases and V by 2 bases; bases with no gene match: 24. The CDR3 bases are TGCGCCAGCAGCTTATTTATCACAGGGGTGGGGTTGGGGGACTTGACTGAAGCTTTCTTT. It specifies CASSLFITGVGLGDLTEAFF.

The rearrangement joins TRBV5-1 to TRBJ2-7; D is unresolved. V lost 0 bases and J lost 8, with 6 bases in between. This CDR3 contains 11 residues. Per germline, CDR1 SGHRS and CDR2 YFSETQ. The CDR3 DNA reads as TGCGCCAGCAGCTTGGAGGGAAAGCAGTACTTC. The encoded protein is CASSLEGKQYF.

This clone was observed a single time. Other DNA sequences within the sample encode an identical CDR3. The chain employs TRBV5-4 and TRBJ2-7; 10 nucleotides align to TRBD2. The CDR3 runs 15 residues. The V and J ends lost 4 bases and 0 bases, in that order; junction bases with no gene match: 4. CDR1 and CDR2 from the germline V gene are SGHNT and YYREEE (reference sequence). In nucleotides, the CDR3 is TGTGCCAGCAGCCGGACTAGCGGTAGCTCCTACGAGCAGTACTTC. Its translation: CASSRTSGSSYEQYF.

This sequence joins TRBV5-1 and TRBJ2-7; D may be TRBD1 (6 bases). V gave up 4 bases and J gave up 0 bases, with 8 bases separating them. There are 13 residues in the CDR3. CDR1 SGHRS and CDR2 YFSETQ come from the germline V gene. The CDR3 DNA is TGCGCCAGCAGCCCGGACAGCTCCTACGAGCAGTACTTC. Encoded protein: CASSPDSSYEQYF.

The chain couples TRBV11-2 to TRBJ1-1; TRBD1 matches at 10 bases. Trimming cost V 5 bases and J 5 bases; bases outside gene matches: 5. Germline V CDR1 and CDR2: SGHAT, FQNNGV. This CDR3 has 14 residues. The CDR3 DNA sequence: TGTGCCAGCAGCCGACAGGGGGCTTGGACTGAAGCTTTCTTT. Residues: CASSRQGAWTEAFF.

The V and J genes are TRBV12-3 or TRBV12-4 and TRBJ1-2, with D possibly matching TRBD1 (5 bases). The CDR3 is 13 amino acids. V was cut by 1 base and J by 6 bases, with 9 bases left in between. CDR3: CASSLGTLDGYTF. The CDR3 coding sequence is TGTGCCAGCAGTTTAGGGACATTGGATGGCTACACCTTC.

The chain carries TRBV7-9 and TRBJ1-2; no firm D call. Trimming took 3 bases from V and 4 from J, leaving 9 bases between them. The CDR3 is made up of 13 amino acids. Germline V gene lookup returns CDR1 SEHNR and CDR2 FQNEAQ (reference sequence). The chain's CDR3 is CASSFNGVYGYTF. As DNA, the CDR3 is TGTGCCAGCAGCTTCAACGGCGTCTATGGCTACACCTTC.

The chain combines TRBV18 with TRBJ1-1; no firm D call. From germline, CDR1 is KGHSH and CDR2 LQKENI. The CDR3 extends over 14 amino acids. V was shortened by 0 bases and J by 4 bases, with 9 bases between the two germline ends. The CDR3 loop reads CASSPPARSTEAFF. In DNA, the CDR3 is TGTGCCAGCTCACCACCGGCCAGAAGCACTGAAGCTTTCTTT.

This chain connects TRBV27 to TRBJ1-4, with D uncertain. Germline lookup yields CDR1 MNHEY and CDR2 SMNVEV (reference sequence). Trimming shortened V by 5 bases and J by 4 bases, and 17 bases separated the two germline ends. The CDR3 runs to 16 residues. CDR3 residues: CASSTRATESNEKLFF. The CDR3 nucleotides read TGTGCCAGCAGTACCCGAGCAACAGAGAGTAATGAAAAACTGTTTTTT.

This sequence joins TRBV6-5 and TRBJ1-4, with TRBD1 matching over 7 bases. The CDR3 contains 14 residues. Germline V CDR1 and CDR2: MNHEY, SVGAGI. V was clipped by 2 bases and J by 5 bases; unmatched bases: 2. As DNA, the CDR3 is TGTGCCAGCAGTTACACAGGGGTCAATGAAAAACTGTTTTTT. Its protein product is CASSYTGVNEKLFF.

The chain recombines TRBV6-5 with TRBJ1-2; tentatively, D is TRBD1 (5 bases). The length of the CDR3 is 14 residues. Germline loops: CDR1 MNHEY, CDR2 SVGAGI. Trimming left V 7 bases short and J 3 bases short, with 15 bases between. The DNA for the CDR3 is TGTGCCAGCAACTCGGGACCGAAATACTATGGCTACACCTTC. It yields the protein CASNSGPKYYGYTF.

This chain joins TRBV7-9 and TRBJ2-7, with 8 bases lining up with TRBD2. This CDR3 is 14 amino acids long. Germline CDR1 reads SEHNR; CDR2 reads FQNEAQ (reference sequence). The V and J ends lost 2 bases and 12 bases, in that order; junction bases with no gene match: 12. The CDR3, as DNA: TGTGCCAGCAGCTTACCTGGGGTGGCGGGAGGTCCGTACTTC. Amino acids: CASSLPGVAGGPYF.

Worth noting for this clone: Mismatch with germline at one junction end may stem from a read error. The rearrangement joins TRBV6-5 to TRBJ2-4, with TRBD1 as a possible D gene (6 bases). The length of the CDR3 is 13 residues. Germline V gene sequence: CDR1 MNHEY, CDR2 SVGAGI. The CDR3 protein is CASSYSILDSPHF. CDR3 sequence (DNA): TGTGCCAGCAGTTACTCGATATTGGACAGTCCCCACTTC.

This chain joins TRBV13 and TRBJ2-3, with 10 bases that match TRBD2. The CDR3 length is 18 residues. V lost 5 bases to trimming and J lost 1 base; unmatched junction nucleotides: 12. CDR1 and CDR2 (germline): PRHDT, FYEKMQ (reference sequence). CDR3 bases: TGTGCCAGCAGCCTCCTAGCGGGAGAGCCCTCCCGCACAGATACGCAGTATTTT. It is translated as CASSLLAGEPSRTDTQYF.

The chain employs TRBV10-3 and TRBJ1-6; no definite D call. The V and J ends lost 0 bases and 0 bases respectively, with 9 bases between them. This CDR3 has 17 residues. The germline CDR1 and CDR2 sequences are ENHRY and SYGVKD. CDR3 region: CAISESKESSYNSPLHF. For the CDR3, the DNA is TGTGCCATCAGTGAGTCGAAAGAGAGCTCCTATAATTCACCCCTCCACTTT.

V usage is TRBV2 and J usage is TRBJ2-7, with 8 bases fitting TRBD2. Germline trimming cut 8 bases from V and 2 bases from J; bases unmatched to any gene: 5. This CDR3 contains 13 residues. Germline loops: CDR1 SNHLY, CDR2 FYNNEI. The CDR3 loop is CASLTGRAYEQYF. For the CDR3, the DNA is TGTGCCAGCCTCACCGGGAGGGCCTACGAGCAGTACTTC.